The next 9 T cell receptor beta chains were all read from a single sample in a study of graft-versus-host responses after intestinal transplantation. The antigens of these receptors remain unknown. Data came from immunoSEQ multiplex PCR; TCRdb stores just in-frame clones and leaves some out. The sample comprises about 110,000 clones, 90% to 95% of which are singletons, and 0.2% to 0.25% rests with the top ten. The sample was unstimulated CD4+ T cells sorted from spleen or lymph node cells, taken before transplant. The receptors stem from a human donor who was the organ donor for an intestinal transplant.

The chain joins TRBV25-1 to TRBJ1-1; the D gene is possibly TRBD1 (6 bases). Trimming took 0 bases from V and 5 from J, leaving 16 bases between them. This CDR3 spans 16 amino acids. Germline CDR1 and CDR2: MGHDK and SYGVNS. CDR3 in amino acids: CASSEYMGHEGTEAFF. CDR3 sequence (DNA): TGTGCCAGCAGTGAATATATGGGACATGAGGGTACTGAAGCTTTCTTT.

The chain uses TRBV7-8 and TRBJ2-1; D not certain. This CDR3 contains 13 residues. V was trimmed by 1 base and J by 4 bases, leaving 5 bases between them. In germline, CDR1 is SGHVS, CDR2 FQNEAQ. Here the CDR3 DNA reads TGTGCCAGCAGCTTAGGGCAGTACAATGAGCAGTTCTTC. Protein: CASSLGQYNEQFF.

This chain uses TRBV9 with TRBJ2-3, with D perhaps TRBD1 (5 bases). The V end lost 2 bases, the J end lost 2 bases, and 9 bases lay between the germline ends. Germline V CDR1 and CDR2: SGDLS, YYNGEE. The CDR3 is 14 residues long. The CDR3 protein is CASSVTGYTDTQYF. Here the CDR3 DNA reads TGTGCCAGCAGCGTTACAGGATACACAGATACGCAGTATTTT. Based on the CDR3 plus reference TRBV9 and TRBJ2-3, the full variable domain is DSGVTQTPKHLITATGQRVTLRCSPRSGDLSVYWYQQSLDQGLQFLIQYYNGEERAKGNILERFSAQQFPDLHSELNLSSLELGDSALYFCASSVTGYTDTQYFGPGTRLTVL.

V and J are TRBV5-8 and TRBJ1-1; D ambiguous. V was clipped by 2 bases and J by 3 bases, with 8 bases between them. The V gene's germline CDR1 is SGHTS and CDR2 YDEGEE. The CDR3 consists of 13 residues. CDR3 loop: CASSFGRHTEAFF. In nucleotides, the CDR3 is TGTGCCAGCAGCTTTGGCCGACACACTGAAGCTTTCTTT.

The V and J genes are TRBV30 and TRBJ2-1, with TRBD2 identical over 9 bases. Germline V CDR1 and CDR2: GTSNPN, SVGIG (reference sequence). This CDR3 is built from 15 residues. V shed 7 bases, J shed 0 bases, and the junction held 7 bases outside the gene matches. CDR3 DNA sequence: TGTGCCTTGCAGACTAGCGGCTACTCCTACAATGAGCAGTTCTTC. Protein product: CALQTSGYSYNEQFF.

This chain uses TRBV4-1 with TRBJ2-5, with 8 bases identical to TRBD2. Germline V gene lookup returns CDR1 MGHRA and CDR2 YSYEKL. Trimming removed 4 bases from V and 7 bases from J; junction bases left unmatched: 17. This CDR3 contains 17 residues. As DNA, the CDR3 is TGCGCCAGCAGCCCGAACCGGGACACTGTGGCGGGGGGGACCCAGTACTTC. Translated, it gives CASSPNRDTVAGGTQYF.

The chain is built from TRBV7-9 and TRBJ2-2; TRBD1 matches at 12 bases. V was clipped by 5 bases and J by 3 bases; unmatched bases: 7. This CDR3 spans 17 amino acids. Germline-derived CDR1 and CDR2 are SEHNR and FQNEAQ (reference sequence). The CDR3 region has the DNA TGTGCCAGCAGCCCCGGGACAGGGGGCGCGGACACCGGGGAGCTGTTTTTT. It is translated as CASSPGTGGADTGELFF.

The CDR3 bases are TGTGCCATCAGTGAAACGGGAAATGGCTACACCTTC. It is translated as CAISETGNGYTF. The chain carries TRBV10-3 and TRBJ1-2; D unclear. Trimming removed 3 bases at V and 6 bases at J, with 8 bases between. The CDR3 totals 12 residues. CDR1 and CDR2 (germline): ENHRY, SYGVKD.

The gene calls are TRBV5-1 and TRBJ2-1, with a tentative D call TRBD2 (5 bases). V was cut by 0 bases and J by 0 bases, with 7 bases left in between. CDR1 is SGHRS and CDR2 is YFSETQ in the germline V gene. The CDR3 sequence is 15 residues long. The CDR3 coding sequence is TGCGCCAGCAGCTTGGGAGCGGTCTCCTACAATGAGCAGTTCTTC. Translation gives CASSLGAVSYNEQFF.